The clone carrying this T cell receptor beta chain was picked up many times. From the 5' RACE reads, TCRdb called clonotypes with MiXCR, one entry per CDR3 protein. The sample includes about 45,000 distinct CDR3 sequences, roughly 7% of them seen just once. The CDR3 is 14 amino acids. Germline V gene data show CDR1 as KGHSH and CDR2 as LQKENI. Trimming took off 0 bases at V and 7 bases at J, with 10 bases between the two ends. This sample is part of a study of T cells after yellow fever vaccination. This specimen consisted of CD8+ T cells not binding an NS4B(214-222) dextramer, sorted from PBMCs, obtained 45 days after the yellow fever booster vaccination. The sequence was obtained from a man aged 25 to 40 who received the YFV17D yellow fever vaccine. This chain links TRBV18 with TRBJ2-1; tentative D call: TRBD1 (5 bases). CDR3 residues: CASSPPQGRNEQFF. The CDR3 DNA is TGTGCCAGCTCACCACCTCAGGGTAGGAATGAGCAGTTCTTC.